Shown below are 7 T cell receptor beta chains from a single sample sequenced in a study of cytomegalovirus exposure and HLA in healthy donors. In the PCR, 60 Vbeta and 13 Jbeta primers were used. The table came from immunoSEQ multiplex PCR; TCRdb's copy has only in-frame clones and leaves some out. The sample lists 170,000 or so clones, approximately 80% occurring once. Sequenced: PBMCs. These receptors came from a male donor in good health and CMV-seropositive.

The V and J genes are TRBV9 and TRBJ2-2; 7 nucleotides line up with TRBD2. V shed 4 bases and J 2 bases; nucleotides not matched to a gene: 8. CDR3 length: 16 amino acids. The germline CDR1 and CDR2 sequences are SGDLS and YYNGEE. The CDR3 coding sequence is TGTGCCAGCAGCTCAACCCCGGGAGGAAACACCGGGGAGCTGTTTTTT. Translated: CASSSTPGGNTGELFF.

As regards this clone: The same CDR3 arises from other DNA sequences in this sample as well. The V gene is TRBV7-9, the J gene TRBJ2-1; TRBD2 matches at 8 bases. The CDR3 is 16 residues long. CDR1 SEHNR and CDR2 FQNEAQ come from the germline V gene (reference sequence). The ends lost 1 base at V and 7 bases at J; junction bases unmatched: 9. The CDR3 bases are TGTGCCAGCAGCTTAGGAGCGGGAGTAGGCTGGAATGAGCAGTTCTTC. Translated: CASSLGAGVGWNEQFF.

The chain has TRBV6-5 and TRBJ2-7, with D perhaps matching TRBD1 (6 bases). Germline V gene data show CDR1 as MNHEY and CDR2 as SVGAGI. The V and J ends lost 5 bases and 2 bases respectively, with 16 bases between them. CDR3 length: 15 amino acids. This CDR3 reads CASSPPTGPAYEQYF. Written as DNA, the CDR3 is TGTGCCAGCAGTCCCCCAACAGGGCCAGCCTACGAGCAGTACTTC.

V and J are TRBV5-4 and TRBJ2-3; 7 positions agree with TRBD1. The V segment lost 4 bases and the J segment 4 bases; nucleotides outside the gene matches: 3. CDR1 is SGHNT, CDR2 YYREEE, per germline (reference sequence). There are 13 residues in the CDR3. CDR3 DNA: TGTGCCAGCAGCAGACAGGGCCCAGATACGCAGTATTTT. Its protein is CASSRQGPDTQYF.

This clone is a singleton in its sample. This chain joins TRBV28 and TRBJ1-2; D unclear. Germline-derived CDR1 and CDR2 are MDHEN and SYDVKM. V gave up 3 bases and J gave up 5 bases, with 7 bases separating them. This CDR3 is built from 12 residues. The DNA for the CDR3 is TGTGCCAGCAGTTTTTCTCAGTATGGCTACACCTTC. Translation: CASSFSQYGYTF.

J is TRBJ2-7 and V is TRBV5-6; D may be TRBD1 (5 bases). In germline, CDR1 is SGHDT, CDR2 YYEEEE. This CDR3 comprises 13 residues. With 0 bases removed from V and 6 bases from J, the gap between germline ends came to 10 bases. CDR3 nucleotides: TGTGCCAGCAGCTTGGACCCCAGGGCCGAGCAGTACTTC. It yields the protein CASSLDPRAEQYF.

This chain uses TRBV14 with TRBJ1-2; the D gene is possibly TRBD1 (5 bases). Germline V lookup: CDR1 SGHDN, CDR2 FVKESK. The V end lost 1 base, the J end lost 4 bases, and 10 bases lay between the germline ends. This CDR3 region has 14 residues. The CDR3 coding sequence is TGTGCCAGCAGCCAAGTTGGGGGGACCTATGGCTACACCTTC. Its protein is CASSQVGGTYGYTF.